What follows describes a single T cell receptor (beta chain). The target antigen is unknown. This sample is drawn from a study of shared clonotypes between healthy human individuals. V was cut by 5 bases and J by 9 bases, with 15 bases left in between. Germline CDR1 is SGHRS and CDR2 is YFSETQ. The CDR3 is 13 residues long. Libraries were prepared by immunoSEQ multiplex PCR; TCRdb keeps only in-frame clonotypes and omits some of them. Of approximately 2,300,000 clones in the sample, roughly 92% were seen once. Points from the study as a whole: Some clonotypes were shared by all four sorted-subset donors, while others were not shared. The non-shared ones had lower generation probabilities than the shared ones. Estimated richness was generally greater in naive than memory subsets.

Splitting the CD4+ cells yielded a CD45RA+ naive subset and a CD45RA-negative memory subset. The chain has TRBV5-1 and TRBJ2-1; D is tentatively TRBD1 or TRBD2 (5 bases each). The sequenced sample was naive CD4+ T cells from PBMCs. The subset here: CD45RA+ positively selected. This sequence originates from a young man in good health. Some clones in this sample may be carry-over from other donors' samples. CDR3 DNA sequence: TGCGCCAGCAGTTTCGGGACGGAGAGTGAGCAGTTCTTC. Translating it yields CASSFGTESEQFF.